Below, one T cell receptor beta chain is given with its context. The sample is drawn from a study of blood T cell repertoires in COVID-19. Profiling relied on immunoSEQ multiplex PCR, and the TCRdb table lists in-frame clones only, not all of them. In the table there are some 50,000 clones, around 80% of which are singletons. The origin of this receptor is a man aged 50-59 years with acute or convalescent COVID-19. Material for sequencing was peripheral blood.

CDR3 amino acids: CATSEADRGGELFF. CDR3 bases: TGTGCCACCAGTGAGGCTGACAGGGGAGGGGAGCTGTTTTTT. The J gene is TRBJ2-2, the V gene TRBV24-1; 8 bases fit TRBD1. The CDR3 covers 14 residues. Trimming at V came to 4 bases and at J to 8 bases, leaving 5 bases not matched to a gene. Germline assignment: CDR1 KGHDR and CDR2 SFDVKD.